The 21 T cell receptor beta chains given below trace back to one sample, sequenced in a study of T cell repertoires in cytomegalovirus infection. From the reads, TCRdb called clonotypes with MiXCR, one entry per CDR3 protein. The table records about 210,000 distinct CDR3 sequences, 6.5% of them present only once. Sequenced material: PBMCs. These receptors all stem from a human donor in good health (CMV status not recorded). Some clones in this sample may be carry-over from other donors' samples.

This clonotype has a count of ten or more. In DNA form, the CDR3 reads TGTGCCAGCAGCTTAGGATTTGGAGACGCCTCCTACGAGCAGTACTTC. It is translated as CASSLGFGDASYEQYF. J is TRBJ2-7 and V is TRBV7-9; D uncertain. This CDR3 spans 16 amino acids. Per the germline V gene, CDR1 is SEHNR and CDR2 is FQNEAQ (reference sequence). V lost 1 base and J lost 0, with 13 bases in between.

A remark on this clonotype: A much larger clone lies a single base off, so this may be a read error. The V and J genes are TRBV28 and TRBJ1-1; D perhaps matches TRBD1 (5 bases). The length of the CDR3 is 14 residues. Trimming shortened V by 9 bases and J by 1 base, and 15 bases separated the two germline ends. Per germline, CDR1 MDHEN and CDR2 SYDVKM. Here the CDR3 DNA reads TGTGCCAGGAGGTCGGGGGGGGGGAACACTGAAGCTTTCTTT. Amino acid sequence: CARRSGGGNTEAFF.

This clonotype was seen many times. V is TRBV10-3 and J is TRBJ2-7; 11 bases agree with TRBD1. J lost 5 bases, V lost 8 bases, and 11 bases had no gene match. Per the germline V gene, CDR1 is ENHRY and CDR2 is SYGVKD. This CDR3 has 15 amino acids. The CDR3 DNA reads TGTGCCATCCGAAACCGGGACAGGGGGAACCACGAGCAGTACTTC. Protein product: CAIRNRDRGNHEQYF.

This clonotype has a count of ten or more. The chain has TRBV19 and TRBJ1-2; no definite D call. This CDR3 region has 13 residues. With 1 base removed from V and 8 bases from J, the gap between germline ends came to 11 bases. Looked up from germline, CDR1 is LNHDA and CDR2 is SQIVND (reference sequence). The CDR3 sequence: CASSIGPGRGYTF. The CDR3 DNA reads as TGTGCCAGTAGTATAGGGCCCGGAAGAGGCTACACCTTC.

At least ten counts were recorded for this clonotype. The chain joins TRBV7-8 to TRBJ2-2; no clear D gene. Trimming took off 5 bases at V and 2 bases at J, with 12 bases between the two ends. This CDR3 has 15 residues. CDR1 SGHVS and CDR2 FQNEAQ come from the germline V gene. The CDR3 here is CASSRGPGNTGELFF. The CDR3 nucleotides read TGTGCCAGCAGCCGTGGACCGGGTAACACCGGGGAGCTGTTTTTT.

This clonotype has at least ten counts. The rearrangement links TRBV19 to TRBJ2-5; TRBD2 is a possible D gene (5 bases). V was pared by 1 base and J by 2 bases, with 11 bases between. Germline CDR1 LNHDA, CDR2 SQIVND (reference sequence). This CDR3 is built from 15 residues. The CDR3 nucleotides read TGTGCCAGTAGTATAGGCAACGGGATACAAGAGACCCAGTACTTC. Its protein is CASSIGNGIQETQYF.

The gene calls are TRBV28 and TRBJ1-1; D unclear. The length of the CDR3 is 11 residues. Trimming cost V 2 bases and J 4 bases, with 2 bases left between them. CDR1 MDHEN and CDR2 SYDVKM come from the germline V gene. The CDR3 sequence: CASSLTTEAFF. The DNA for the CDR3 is TGTGCCAGCAGTTTAACCACTGAAGCTTTCTTT.

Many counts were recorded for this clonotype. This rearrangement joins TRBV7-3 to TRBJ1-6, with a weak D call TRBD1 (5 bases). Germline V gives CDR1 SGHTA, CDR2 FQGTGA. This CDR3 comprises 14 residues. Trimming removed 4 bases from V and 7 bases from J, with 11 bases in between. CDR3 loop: CASSWGRGNSPLHF. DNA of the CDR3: TGTGCCAGCAGCTGGGGACGTGGCAATTCACCCCTCCACTTT. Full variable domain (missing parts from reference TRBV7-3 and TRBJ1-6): GAGVSQTPSNKVTEKGKYVELRCDPISGHTALYWYRQSLGQGPEFLIYFQGTGAADDSGLPNDRFFAVRPEGSVSTLKIQRTERGDSAVYLCASSWGRGNSPLHFGNGTRLTVT.

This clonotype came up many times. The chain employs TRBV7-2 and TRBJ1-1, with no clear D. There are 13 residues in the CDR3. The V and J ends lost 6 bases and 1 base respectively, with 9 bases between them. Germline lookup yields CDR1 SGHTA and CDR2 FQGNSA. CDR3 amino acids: CASRYDGNTEAFF. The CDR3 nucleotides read TGTGCCAGCAGGTACGACGGGAACACTGAAGCTTTCTTT.

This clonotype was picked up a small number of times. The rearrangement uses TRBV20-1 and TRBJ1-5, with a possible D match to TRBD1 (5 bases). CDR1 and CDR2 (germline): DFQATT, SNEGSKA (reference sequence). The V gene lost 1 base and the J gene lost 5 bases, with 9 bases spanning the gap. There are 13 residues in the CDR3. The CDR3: CSARGQGHQPQHF. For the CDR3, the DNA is TGCAGTGCTAGAGGGCAGGGCCATCAGCCCCAGCATTTT.

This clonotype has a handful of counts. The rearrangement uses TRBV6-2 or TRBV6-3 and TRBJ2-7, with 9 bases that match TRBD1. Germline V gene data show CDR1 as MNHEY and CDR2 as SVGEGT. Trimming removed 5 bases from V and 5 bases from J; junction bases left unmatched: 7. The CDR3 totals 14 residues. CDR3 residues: CASSPGTGNDEQYF. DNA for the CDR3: TGTGCCAGCAGTCCTGGGACAGGGAACGACGAGCAGTACTTC.

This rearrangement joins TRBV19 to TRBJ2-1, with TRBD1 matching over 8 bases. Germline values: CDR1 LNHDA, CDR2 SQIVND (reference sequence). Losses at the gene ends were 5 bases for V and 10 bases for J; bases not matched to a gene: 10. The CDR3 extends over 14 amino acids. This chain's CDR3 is CASSPSPRDREQFF. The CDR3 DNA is TGTGCCAGTAGTCCCTCGCCCCGGGACAGGGAGCAGTTCTTC.

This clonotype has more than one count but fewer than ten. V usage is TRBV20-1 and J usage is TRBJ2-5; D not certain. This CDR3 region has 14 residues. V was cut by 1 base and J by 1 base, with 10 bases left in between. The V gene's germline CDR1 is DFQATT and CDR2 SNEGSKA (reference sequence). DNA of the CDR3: TGCAGTGCTAGAGTGGGCTACCGCCAAGAGACCCAGTACTTC. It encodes CSARVGYRQETQYF.

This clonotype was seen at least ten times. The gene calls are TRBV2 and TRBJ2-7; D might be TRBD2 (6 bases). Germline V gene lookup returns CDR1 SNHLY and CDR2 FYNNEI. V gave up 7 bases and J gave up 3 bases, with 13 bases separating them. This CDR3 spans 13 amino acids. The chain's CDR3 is CASIGGLNYEQYF. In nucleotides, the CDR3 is TGTGCCAGCATTGGGGGACTGAACTACGAGCAGTACTTC.

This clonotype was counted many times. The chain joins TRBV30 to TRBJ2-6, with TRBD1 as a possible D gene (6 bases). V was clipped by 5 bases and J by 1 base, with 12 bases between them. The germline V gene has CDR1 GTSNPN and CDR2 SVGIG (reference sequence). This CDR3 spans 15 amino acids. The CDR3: CAWAGAWSGANVLTF. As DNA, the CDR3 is TGTGCCTGGGCAGGGGCATGGTCTGGGGCCAACGTCCTGACTTTC.

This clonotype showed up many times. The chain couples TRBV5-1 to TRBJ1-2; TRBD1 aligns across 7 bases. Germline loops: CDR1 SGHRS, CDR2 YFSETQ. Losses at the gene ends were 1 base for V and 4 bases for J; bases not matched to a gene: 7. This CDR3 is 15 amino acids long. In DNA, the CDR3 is TGCGCCAGCAGCTTGACAGGGGAGAATAGCTATGGCTACACCTTC. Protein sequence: CASSLTGENSYGYTF.

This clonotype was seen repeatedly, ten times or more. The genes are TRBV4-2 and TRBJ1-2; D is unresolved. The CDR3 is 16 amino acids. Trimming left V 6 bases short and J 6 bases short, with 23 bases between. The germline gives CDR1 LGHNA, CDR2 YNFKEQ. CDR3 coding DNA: TGTGCCAGCAGTCCGGAGATGGGTCTTAAGGAAGATGGCTACACCTTC. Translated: CASSPEMGLKEDGYTF.

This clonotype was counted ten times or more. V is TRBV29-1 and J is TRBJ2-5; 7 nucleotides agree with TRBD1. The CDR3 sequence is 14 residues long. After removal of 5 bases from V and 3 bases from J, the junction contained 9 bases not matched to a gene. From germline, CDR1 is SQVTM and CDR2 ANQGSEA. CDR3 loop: CSVKYRGLEETQYF. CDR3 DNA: TGCAGCGTTAAGTACAGGGGTCTGGAAGAGACCCAGTACTTC.

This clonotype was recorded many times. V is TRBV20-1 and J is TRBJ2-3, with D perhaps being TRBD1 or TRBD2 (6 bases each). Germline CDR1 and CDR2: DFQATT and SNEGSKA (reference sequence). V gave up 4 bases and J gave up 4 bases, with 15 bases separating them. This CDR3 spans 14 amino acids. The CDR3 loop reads CSAKPGAGADTQYF. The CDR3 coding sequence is TGCAGTGCTAAACCGGGAGCAGGGGCAGATACGCAGTATTTT.

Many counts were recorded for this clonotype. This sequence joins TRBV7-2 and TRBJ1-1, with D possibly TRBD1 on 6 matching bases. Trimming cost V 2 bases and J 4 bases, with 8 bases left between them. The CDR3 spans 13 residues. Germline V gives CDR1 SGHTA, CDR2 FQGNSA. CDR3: CASSLLRGTEAFF. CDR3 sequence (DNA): TGTGCCAGCAGCTTACTCAGGGGCACTGAAGCTTTCTTT.

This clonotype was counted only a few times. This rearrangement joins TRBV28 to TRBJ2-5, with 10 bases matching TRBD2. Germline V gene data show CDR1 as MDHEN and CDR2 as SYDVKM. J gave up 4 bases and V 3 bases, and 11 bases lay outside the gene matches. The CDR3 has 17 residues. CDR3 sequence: CASSFRLAGAMGETQYF. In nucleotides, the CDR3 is TGTGCCAGCAGTTTCCGGCTAGCGGGGGCCATGGGAGAGACCCAGTACTTC.